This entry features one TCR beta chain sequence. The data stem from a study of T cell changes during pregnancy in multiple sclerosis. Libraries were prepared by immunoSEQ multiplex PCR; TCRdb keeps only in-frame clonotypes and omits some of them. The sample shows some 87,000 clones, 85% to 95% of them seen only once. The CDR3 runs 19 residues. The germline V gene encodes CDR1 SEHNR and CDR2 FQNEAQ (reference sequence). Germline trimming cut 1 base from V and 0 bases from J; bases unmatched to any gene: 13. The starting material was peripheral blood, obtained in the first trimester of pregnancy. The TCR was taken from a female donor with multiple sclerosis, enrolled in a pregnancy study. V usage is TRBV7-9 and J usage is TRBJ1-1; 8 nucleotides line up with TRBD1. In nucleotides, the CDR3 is TGTGCCAGCAGCTTAGGGTCCGGACAGGGCACCGGGATGAACACTGAAGCTTTCTTT. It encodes CASSLGSGQGTGMNTEAFF.